This T cell receptor beta chain was identified during a study of T-cell reconstitution after alpha-beta-depleted transplantation in children (dated by TCRdb to between 2015 and 2016). About the investigation overall: The study quantitatively tracked T-cell immune reconstitution after TCRalphabeta/CD19-depleted allogeneic hematopoietic cell transplantation in children using TCR repertoire profiling.

CDR1 and CDR2 are drawn from the germline V gene: ENHRY, SYGVKD. V sheds 2 bases and J sheds 6 bases, leaving 14 bases between their ends. The CDR3 holds 14 amino acids from the cysteine to the phenylalanine. Only the CDR3 part of the read is kept: 42 bases, read in frame from the first base. The protocol used for the library was PCR. Sequenced on an Illumina HiSeq 2500. TCR libraries were prepared with molecular barcoding, using unique molecular identifiers to normalize TCRbeta repertoire quantification. The public reads were quality trimmed at Q25 with fastp and then assembled into clones with MiXCR by TCRdb, keeping productive beta chains. When rows share a CDR3 protein, they turn into one entry using the most common DNA and genes. Within this sample are about 400,000 distinct CDR3 sequences, with around 20% of them counted one time only. Together, the top ten hold 3.8% of the sample. This clonotype was seen more than once but under ten times. The target of this receptor is not known. The input lacks base qualities; no much larger clone sits a single base away.

This receptor chain uses TRBV10-3 and TRBJ2-7; the D gene is unclear. This receptor was taken from a human donor who donated a stem cell graft to a child with acute myeloid leukemia. The sequenced sample was PBMCs from the stem cell graft donor, obtained from the stem cell graft. Read as DNA, the sequence is TGTGCCATCAGTGAGACGGGTGGGTCGGGCGAGCAGTACTTC. It codes for CAISETGGSGEQYF.